This T cell receptor beta chain was sequenced in a study of beta chain features in type 1 diabetes. Study conclusions and caveats: Shorter TCRB CDR3s, moderately but significantly so, marked every one of the four CD4+ subsets in Type 1 diabetes patients. The VDJ junctions of type 1 diabetes patients carried fewer insertions and more deletions.

Concerning this clone: Its antigen remains unidentified.

The germline V gene has CDR1 MNHNY and CDR2 SVGAGI (reference sequence). V was trimmed by 7 bases and J by 2 bases, leaving 8 bases between them. This CDR3 spans 13 amino acids. Since all of the isolated RNA was reverse transcribed, expressed TCRB transcripts were what got sequenced. Only in-frame clones appear in the TCRdb table, and some are missing; sequencing was by immunoSEQ multiplex PCR. There are 400,000 to 550,000 clones in the sample; about an eighth occur only once, and over 0.04% lies in the top ten. This receptor was taken from a woman aged 18-35 years in good health. Sequenced input: naive CD4+ T cells from blood. The rearrangement links TRBV6-6 to TRBJ2-2, with D perhaps given as TRBD1 or TRBD2 (6 bases each). The CDR3: CASTGGNTGELFF. The CDR3 region has the DNA TGTGCCAGCACCGGGGGCAACACCGGGGAGCTGTTTTTT.